Below are 23 T cell receptor beta chains sequenced from a single sample in a study of T cell responses to AZD1222 COVID-19 vaccine. TCRdb keeps only in-frame clones here, not all; method: immunoSEQ multiplex PCR. This sample carries under 200,000 clones, around nine tenths of them seen once, and the ten largest clones take around 5.2%. Material: peripheral blood, obtained on day 0 of AZD1222 vaccination. The source of these receptors is an adult in good health.

This rearrangement joins TRBV11-3 to TRBJ1-1; 7 bases are a match to TRBD1. The CDR3 has 15 amino acids. Losses at the gene ends were 4 bases for V and 1 base for J; bases not matched to a gene: 6. CDR1 is SGHNT, CDR2 YENEEA, per germline. CDR3: CASSSWGQPNTEAFF. The CDR3 DNA reads as TGTGCCAGCAGCTCCTGGGGACAGCCGAACACTGAAGCTTTCTTT.

This chain connects TRBV7-3 to TRBJ1-2; 7 nucleotides match TRBD1. The J segment lost 3 bases and the V segment lost 5 bases, leaving 3 bases of the junction unmatched. The CDR3 extends over 13 amino acids. The V gene's germline CDR1 is SGHTA and CDR2 FQGTGA. CDR3 amino acids: CASSPGTDYGYTF. CDR3 DNA: TGTGCCAGCAGCCCCGGGACAGACTATGGCTACACCTTC.

This chain links TRBV19 with TRBJ2-6; 7 positions agree with TRBD1. The CDR3 runs to 16 residues. The junction had 4 bases not matched to a gene; V was cut back by 4 bases and J by 1 base. Germline V gives CDR1 LNHDA, CDR2 SQIVND (reference sequence). As DNA, the CDR3 is TGTGCCAGTAGTACGGAGACAGGGTCTGGGGCCAACGTCCTGACTTTC. As protein: CASSTETGSGANVLTF.

V is TRBV7-9 and J is TRBJ2-3; D possibly corresponds to TRBD2 (5 bases). V lost 2 bases to trimming and J lost 6 bases, with 9 bases between them. Per germline, CDR1 SEHNR and CDR2 FQNEAQ (reference sequence). The CDR3 contains 13 residues. CDR3 nucleotides: TGTGCCAGCAGCTTATTTGGCGGGGATACGCAGTATTTT. It translates to CASSLFGGDTQYF.

The J gene is TRBJ1-2, the V gene TRBV9; 7 positions match TRBD1. Trimming took 0 bases from V and 3 from J; bases not matched to a gene: 5. The CDR3 length is 15 residues. Germline V lookup: CDR1 SGDLS, CDR2 YYNGEE. The CDR3 sequence: CASSVALGTDYGYTF. As DNA, the CDR3 is TGTGCCAGCAGCGTAGCCTTGGGGACAGACTATGGCTACACCTTC.

The genes are TRBV27 and TRBJ1-5, with 9 bases aligning to TRBD1. J lost 4 bases, V lost 2 bases, and 12 bases had no gene match. The germline gives CDR1 MNHEY, CDR2 SMNVEV (reference sequence). The CDR3 runs 18 residues. The CDR3 nucleotides are TGTGCCAGCAGTTTAGGTCCGTTGCTCGGACAGGGGAATCAGCCCCAGCATTTT. Its translation: CASSLGPLLGQGNQPQHF.

The chain combines TRBV4-3 with TRBJ2-2, with 12 bases aligning to TRBD2. CDR1 and CDR2 from the germline V gene are LGHNA and YSLEER. The V gene end was trimmed by 0 bases and the J gene end by 6 bases; junction bases not matched to a gene: 5. The CDR3 runs to 17 residues. The DNA of the CDR3 is TGCGCCAGCAGCCAAGATCTCCTAGCGGGGGGGCCCGGGGAGCTGTTTTTT. Translation: CASSQDLLAGGPGELFF.

In this sample, this clone turned up once. The rearrangement joins TRBV5-4 to TRBJ1-1, with D maybe TRBD1 (6 bases). The CDR3 consists of 16 residues. The V and J ends lost 1 base and 1 base respectively, with 14 bases between them. Germline V gene data show CDR1 as SGHNT and CDR2 as YYREEE (reference sequence). CDR3 amino acids: CASSLWARGWNTEAFF. The CDR3 nucleotides read TGTGCCAGCAGCTTGTGGGCCAGGGGATGGAACACTGAAGCTTTCTTT.

DNA for the CDR3: TGTGCCAGCAGCTCTCCCCCCAACCTCTATGGCTACACCTTC. The encoded protein is CASSSPPNLYGYTF. The chain couples TRBV5-4 to TRBJ1-2, with D hard to call. V was clipped by 3 bases and J by 4 bases, with 13 bases between them. This CDR3 has 14 amino acids. Germline CDR1 SGHNT, CDR2 YYREEE (reference sequence). The complete variable domain, with remaining parts taken from reference TRBV5-4 and TRBJ1-2, reads ETGVTQSPTHLIKTRGQQVTLRCSSQSGHNTVSWYQQALGQGPQFIFQYYREEENGRGNFPPRFSGLQFPNYSSELNVNALELDDSALYLCASSSPPNLYGYTFGSGTRLTVV.

The chain recombines TRBV29-1 with TRBJ2-2; D call uncertain. Trimming removed 3 bases at V and 1 base at J, with 6 bases between. Germline-derived CDR1 and CDR2 are SQVTM and ANQGSEA. The CDR3 sequence is 13 residues long. The CDR3 here is CSVDTGNTGELFF. DNA for the CDR3: TGCAGCGTTGATACGGGGAACACCGGGGAGCTGTTTTTT.

A single count supports this clone. The chain combines TRBV19 with TRBJ1-5; 8 bases fit TRBD1. The germline V gene has CDR1 LNHDA and CDR2 SQIVND (reference sequence). The junction had 6 bases not matched to a gene; V was cut back by 10 bases and J by 4 bases. This CDR3 region has 13 residues. DNA of the CDR3: TGTGCCACCAGACAGGGGTTTAATCAGCCCCAGCATTTT. Translation gives CATRQGFNQPQHF.

The chain employs TRBV28 and TRBJ1-4, with D possibly being TRBD1 (5 bases). CDR3 length: 14 residues. V lost 5 bases and J lost 6, with 13 bases in between. The V gene's germline CDR1 is MDHEN and CDR2 SYDVKM. The CDR3 loop is CASSQGIGDEKLFF. CDR3 DNA: TGTGCCAGCAGTCAGGGTATTGGGGATGAAAAACTGTTTTTT.

The chain uses TRBV9 and TRBJ2-3; 11 bases are shared with TRBD2. The V gene end was trimmed by 0 bases and the J gene end by 6 bases; junction bases not matched to a gene: 6. The CDR3 runs to 16 residues. Germline V CDR1 and CDR2: SGDLS, YYNGEE. CDR3 residues: CASSVGLAGGRDTQYF. The CDR3 nucleotides are TGTGCCAGCAGCGTAGGTCTAGCGGGAGGAAGGGATACGCAGTATTTT.

The chain couples TRBV7-8 to TRBJ1-2, with 11 bases aligning to TRBD1. The V gene end was trimmed by 1 base and the J gene end by 8 bases; junction bases not matched to a gene: 6. There are 15 residues in the CDR3. CDR1 and CDR2 from the germline V gene are SGHVS and FQNEAQ. The CDR3 DNA sequence: TGTGCCAGCAGCTTAGAATGGGACAGGGGGAGCGGCTACACCTTC. Amino acids: CASSLEWDRGSGYTF.

Written as DNA, the CDR3 is TGTGCCAGCAGCCAAAGCGGGAGATCTTGGACTGAAGCTTTCTTT. Translating it yields CASSQSGRSWTEAFF. V is TRBV7-2 and J is TRBJ1-1, with D unresolved. Germline CDR1 reads SGHTA; CDR2 reads FQGNSA. V shed 5 bases and J shed 5 bases, with 18 bases lying between them. CDR3 length: 15 residues.

This clone was observed a handful of times. V is TRBV4-3 and J is TRBJ2-2; 7 nucleotides align to TRBD1. Germline lookup yields CDR1 LGHNA and CDR2 YSLEER. V was pared by 0 bases and J by 1 base, with 8 bases of the junction left unmatched. The CDR3 loop spans 18 amino acids. CDR3 nucleotides: TGCGCCAGCAGCCAAGAGGGCCCAGGGGGATTGAACACCGGGGAGCTGTTTTTT. Its protein product is CASSQEGPGGLNTGELFF.

This chain uses TRBV7-2 with TRBJ2-7, with a weak D call TRBD1 (5 bases). Trimming left V 6 bases short and J 6 bases short, with 18 bases between. CDR1 is SGHTA, CDR2 FQGNSA, per germline. The CDR3 loop spans 14 amino acids. CDR3 coding DNA: TGTGCCAGCAGTTACCAGGGCGGAACGGGCGAGCAGTACTTC. Translating gives CASSYQGGTGEQYF.

CDR3 loop: CASSLAPGPTTYEQYF. The CDR3, as DNA: TGTGCCAGCAGCTTAGCGCCGGGACCTACTACCTACGAGCAGTACTTC. This chain connects TRBV7-2 to TRBJ2-7; D possibly matches TRBD1 or TRBD2 (5 bases each). This CDR3 region has 16 residues. V lost 0 bases, J lost 2 bases, and 14 bases lay in between. Germline V gene lookup returns CDR1 SGHTA and CDR2 FQGNSA.

The rearrangement joins TRBV5-6 to TRBJ1-6, with 11 bases fitting TRBD1. CDR1 SGHDT and CDR2 YYEEEE come from the germline V gene. V shed 5 bases, J shed 9 bases, and the junction held 4 bases outside the gene matches. This CDR3 region has 14 residues. The CDR3 DNA is TGTGCCAGCAGGCCCGGGACAGGGGGTTCACCCCTCCACTTT. Its protein product is CASRPGTGGSPLHF.

The chain couples TRBV9 to TRBJ2-7, with 9 bases aligning to TRBD2. Germline CDR1 and CDR2: SGDLS and YYNGEE. The V segment lost 3 bases and the J segment 3 bases; nucleotides outside the gene matches: 4. This CDR3 has 14 amino acids. CDR3 residues: CASSEGTSFYEQYF. Here the CDR3 DNA reads TGTGCCAGCAGCGAAGGGACTAGCTTCTACGAGCAGTACTTC.

Regarding this clone: This sample includes further DNA sequences coding for the same CDR3. The chain is built from TRBV5-6 and TRBJ1-5; no firm D call. Per the germline V gene, CDR1 is SGHDT and CDR2 is YYEEEE. Trimming pared 3 bases from V and 0 bases from J, leaving 10 bases between. This CDR3 is built from 15 residues. The CDR3 protein is CASSSGLYSNQPQHF. The CDR3 region has the DNA TGTGCCAGCAGCTCGGGCCTCTATAGCAATCAGCCCCAGCATTTT.

The V call is TRBV29-1, the J call TRBJ2-1, with D possibly TRBD1 on 5 matching bases. Trimming shortened V by 4 bases and J by 2 bases, and 6 bases separated the two germline ends. The CDR3 contains 12 residues. Germline V gives CDR1 SQVTM, CDR2 ANQGSEA. CDR3 DNA: TGCAGCGTTGGACAGACCTACAATGAGCAGTTCTTC. Translating it yields CSVGQTYNEQFF.

This chain connects TRBV5-1 to TRBJ2-1; TRBD2 is a possible D gene (6 bases). This CDR3 spans 16 amino acids. Germline values: CDR1 SGHRS, CDR2 YFSETQ. Trimming stripped 1 base from V and 2 bases from J, with 13 bases between. The CDR3 spells CASSLLPSVPYNEQFF. The CDR3 coding sequence is TGCGCCAGCAGCTTGCTACCTAGCGTGCCCTACAATGAGCAGTTCTTC.